The clone carrying this T cell receptor (beta chain) was detected a few times. Its antigen is not identified. The data belong to a study of OX40 agonist ivuxolimab in advanced cancers. Study-wide context: Dose-escalation patients' cancers were hepatocellular carcinoma, melanoma, renal cell or head and neck cancer.

Method: immunoSEQ multiplex PCR; TCRdb's copy keeps in-frame clones and lacks some. The sample contains around 140,000 clones, about nine tenths of which appear only once. Trimming took off 2 bases at V and 2 bases at J, with 7 bases between the two ends. Germline CDR1 SGHNT, CDR2 YYREEE (reference sequence). This CDR3 contains 13 residues. With autoimmune disease history or systemic immunosuppression, patients were excluded. Findings and limits, study-wide: Nonresponders included some who also had low normalized T-cell clonal expansion. At 0.1 to 3.0 mg/kg and by week 6, CD4+ and CD8+ T cells in the blood had expanded clonally.

The clonotype was recovered from an adult with an advanced solid tumor such as melanoma, head and neck, liver or kidney cancer. The J gene is TRBJ1-1, the V gene TRBV5-4; D is ambiguous. The source was CD4+ or CD8+ T cells sorted from blood, collected in a trial of the OX40 agonist ivuxolimab. CDR3 bases: TGTGCCAGCAGCTTCGAGAGAAACACTGAAGCTTTCTTT. The encoded protein is CASSFERNTEAFF.